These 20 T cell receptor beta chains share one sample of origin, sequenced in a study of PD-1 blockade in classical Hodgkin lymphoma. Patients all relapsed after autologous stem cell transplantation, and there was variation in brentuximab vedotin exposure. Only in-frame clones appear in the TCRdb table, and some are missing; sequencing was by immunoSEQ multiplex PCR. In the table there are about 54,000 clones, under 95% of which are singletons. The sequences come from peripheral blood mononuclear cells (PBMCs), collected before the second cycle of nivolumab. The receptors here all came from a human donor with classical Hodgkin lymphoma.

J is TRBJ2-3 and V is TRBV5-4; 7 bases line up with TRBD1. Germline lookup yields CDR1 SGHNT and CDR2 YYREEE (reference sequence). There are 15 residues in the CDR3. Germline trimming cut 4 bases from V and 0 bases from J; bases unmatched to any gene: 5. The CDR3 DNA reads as TGTGCCAGCAGCGCCGGGACAGCTAGCACAGATACGCAGTATTTT. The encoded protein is CASSAGTASTDTQYF.

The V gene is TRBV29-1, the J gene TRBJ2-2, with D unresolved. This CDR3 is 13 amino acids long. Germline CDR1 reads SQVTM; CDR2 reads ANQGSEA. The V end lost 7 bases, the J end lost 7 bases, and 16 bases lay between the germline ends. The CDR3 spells CSAFRDPGGELFF. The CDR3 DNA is TGCAGCGCATTCAGAGACCCGGGCGGGGAGCTGTTTTTT.

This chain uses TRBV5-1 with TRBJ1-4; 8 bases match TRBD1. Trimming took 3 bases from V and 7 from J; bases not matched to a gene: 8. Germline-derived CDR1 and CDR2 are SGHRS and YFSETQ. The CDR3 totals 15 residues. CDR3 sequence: CASSSTGGFGEKLFF. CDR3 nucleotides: TGCGCCAGCAGCTCCACAGGGGGTTTCGGTGAAAAACTGTTTTTT.

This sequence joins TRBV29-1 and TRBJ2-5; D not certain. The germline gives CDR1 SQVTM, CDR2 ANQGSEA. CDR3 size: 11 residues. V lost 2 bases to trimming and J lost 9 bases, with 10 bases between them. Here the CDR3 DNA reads TGCAGCGTTGAAAGGCAGCCGCCCCAGTACTTC. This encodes CSVERQPPQYF.

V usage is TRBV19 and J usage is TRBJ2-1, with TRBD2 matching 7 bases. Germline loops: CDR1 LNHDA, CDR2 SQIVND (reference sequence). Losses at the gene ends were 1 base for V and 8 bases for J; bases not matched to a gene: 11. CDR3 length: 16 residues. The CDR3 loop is CASSIGLAAGTDEQFF. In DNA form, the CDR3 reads TGTGCCAGTAGTATAGGTCTAGCGGCCGGGACGGATGAGCAGTTCTTC.

The CDR3 coding sequence is TGTGCCAGCAGTTACCAGGGTAACTATGGCTACACCTTC. It is translated as CASSYQGNYGYTF. The chain has TRBV6-5 and TRBJ1-2, with a weak D call TRBD1 (5 bases). Trimming took 2 bases from V and 1 from J, leaving 5 bases between them. The germline gives CDR1 MNHEY, CDR2 SVGAGI. The CDR3 length is 13 residues.

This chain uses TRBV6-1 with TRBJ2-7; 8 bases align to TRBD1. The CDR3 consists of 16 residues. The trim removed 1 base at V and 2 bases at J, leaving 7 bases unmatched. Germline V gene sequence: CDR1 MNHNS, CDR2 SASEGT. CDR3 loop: CASSEGLDRGAYEQYF. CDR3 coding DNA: TGTGCCAGCAGTGAAGGGCTCGACAGGGGAGCCTACGAGCAGTACTTC.

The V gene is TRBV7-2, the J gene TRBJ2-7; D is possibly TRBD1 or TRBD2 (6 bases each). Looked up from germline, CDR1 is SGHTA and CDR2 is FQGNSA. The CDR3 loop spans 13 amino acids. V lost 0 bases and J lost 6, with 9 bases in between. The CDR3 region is CASSLAKGGEQYF. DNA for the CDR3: TGTGCCAGCAGCTTAGCGAAGGGGGGCGAGCAGTACTTC.

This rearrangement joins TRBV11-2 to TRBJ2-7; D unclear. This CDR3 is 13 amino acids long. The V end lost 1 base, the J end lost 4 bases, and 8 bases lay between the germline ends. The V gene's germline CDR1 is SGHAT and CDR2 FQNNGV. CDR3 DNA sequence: TGTGCCAGCAGCTTAGGAGTGGGTTACGAGCAGTACTTC. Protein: CASSLGVGYEQYF.

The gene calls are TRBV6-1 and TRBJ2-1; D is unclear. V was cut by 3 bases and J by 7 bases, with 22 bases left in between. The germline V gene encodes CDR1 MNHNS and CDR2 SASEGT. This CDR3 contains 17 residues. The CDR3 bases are TGTGCCAGCAGTGAGGTTTTTGGGGTGCATGGTACGAATGAGCAGTTCTTC. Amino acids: CASSEVFGVHGTNEQFF.

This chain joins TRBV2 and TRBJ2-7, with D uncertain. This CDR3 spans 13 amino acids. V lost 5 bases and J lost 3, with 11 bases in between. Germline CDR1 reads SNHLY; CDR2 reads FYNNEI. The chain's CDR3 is CASSPAGNYEQYF. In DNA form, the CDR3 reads TGTGCCAGCAGTCCTGCCGGTAACTACGAGCAGTACTTC.

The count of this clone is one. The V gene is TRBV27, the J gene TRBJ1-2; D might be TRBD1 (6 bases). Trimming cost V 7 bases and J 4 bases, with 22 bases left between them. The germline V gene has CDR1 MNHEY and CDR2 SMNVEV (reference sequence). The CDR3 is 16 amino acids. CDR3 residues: CASIESPTGQGYGYTF. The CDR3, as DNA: TGTGCCAGCATCGAGTCCCCCACAGGGCAAGGCTATGGCTACACCTTC.

In nucleotides, the CDR3 is TGTGCCAGCAGCTTAGGTTTCAATGAGCAGTTCTTC. Its translation: CASSLGFNEQFF. The V call is TRBV7-6, the J call TRBJ2-1; the D is unclear. This CDR3 contains 12 residues. In germline, CDR1 is SGHVS, CDR2 FNYEAQ. V was cut by 1 base and J by 6 bases, with 4 bases left in between.

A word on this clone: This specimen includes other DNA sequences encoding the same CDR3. The CDR3 sequence: CSPTVQYGYTF. CDR3 DNA: TGCAGCCCGACAGTCCAATATGGCTACACCTTC. J is TRBJ1-2 and V is TRBV20-1; weak D call: TRBD1 (5 bases). Germline V lookup: CDR1 DFQATT, CDR2 SNEGSKA (reference sequence). The CDR3 spans 11 residues.

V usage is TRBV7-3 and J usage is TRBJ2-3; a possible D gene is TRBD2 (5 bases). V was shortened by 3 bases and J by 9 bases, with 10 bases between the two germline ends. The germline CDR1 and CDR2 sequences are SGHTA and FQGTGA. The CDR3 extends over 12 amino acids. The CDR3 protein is CASSFDGLTQYF. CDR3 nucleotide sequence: TGTGCCAGCAGCTTTGACGGACTCACGCAGTATTTT.

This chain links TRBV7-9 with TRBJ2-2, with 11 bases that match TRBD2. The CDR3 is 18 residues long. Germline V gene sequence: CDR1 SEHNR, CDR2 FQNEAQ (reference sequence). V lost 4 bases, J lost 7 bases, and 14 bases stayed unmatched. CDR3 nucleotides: TGTGCCAGCAGCTCGGGACCGTTAGCGGGAGGGCCCATCGGGGAGCTGTTTTTT. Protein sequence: CASSSGPLAGGPIGELFF.

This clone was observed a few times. The CDR3 spells CASSESREGETQYF. The DNA for the CDR3 is TGTGCCAGCAGCGAGAGCAGGGAAGGGGAGACCCAGTACTTC. This chain connects TRBV9 to TRBJ2-5; TRBD1 might be the D (5 bases). From germline, CDR1 is SGDLS and CDR2 YYNGEE. The CDR3 contains 14 residues. The V end was cut by 3 bases, the J end by 5 bases, with 14 bases between.

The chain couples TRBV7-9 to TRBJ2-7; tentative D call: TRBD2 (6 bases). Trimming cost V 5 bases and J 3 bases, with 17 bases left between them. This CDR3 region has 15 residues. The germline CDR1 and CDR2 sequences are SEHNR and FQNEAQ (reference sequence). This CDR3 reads CASSTLTREDYEQYF. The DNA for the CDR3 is TGTGCCAGCAGCACTTTGACTAGGGAAGACTACGAGCAGTACTTC.

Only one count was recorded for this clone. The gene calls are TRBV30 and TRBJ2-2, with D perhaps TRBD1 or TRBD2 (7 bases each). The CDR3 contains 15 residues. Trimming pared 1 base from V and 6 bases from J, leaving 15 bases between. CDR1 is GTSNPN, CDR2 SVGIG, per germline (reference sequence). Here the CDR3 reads CAWSGGGGPPGELFF. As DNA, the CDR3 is TGTGCCTGGAGTGGGGGAGGGGGCCCACCCGGGGAGCTGTTTTTT.

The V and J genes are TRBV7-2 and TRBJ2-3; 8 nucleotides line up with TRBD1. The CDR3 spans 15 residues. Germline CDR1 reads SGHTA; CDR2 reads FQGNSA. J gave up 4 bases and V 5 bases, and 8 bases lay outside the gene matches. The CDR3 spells CASSQGGQVSDTQYF. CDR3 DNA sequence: TGTGCCAGCAGCCAGGGGGGACAGGTCTCAGATACGCAGTATTTT.